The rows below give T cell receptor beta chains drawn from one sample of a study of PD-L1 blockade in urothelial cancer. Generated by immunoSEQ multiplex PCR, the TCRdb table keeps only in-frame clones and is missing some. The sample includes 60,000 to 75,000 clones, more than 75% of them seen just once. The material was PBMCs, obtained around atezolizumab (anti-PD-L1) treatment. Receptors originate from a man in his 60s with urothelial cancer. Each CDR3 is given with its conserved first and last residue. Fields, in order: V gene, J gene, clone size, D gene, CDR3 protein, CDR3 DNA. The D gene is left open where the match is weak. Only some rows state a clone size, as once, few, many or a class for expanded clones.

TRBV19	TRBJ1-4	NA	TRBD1	CASSISGGREKLFF	TGTGCCAGTAGTATCTCAGGGGGCCGTGAAAAACTGTTTTTT
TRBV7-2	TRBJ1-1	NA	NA	CASSFRQMNTEAFF	TGTGCCAGCAGCTTTCGCCAGATGAACACTGAAGCTTTCTTT
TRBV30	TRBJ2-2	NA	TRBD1	CAWTRGPGELFF	TGTGCCTGGACGAGGGGGCCCGGGGAGCTGTTTTTT
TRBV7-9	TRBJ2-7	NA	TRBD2	CASSLGRGSSYEQYF	TGTGCCAGCAGTTTAGGGAGGGGCTCTTCCTACGAGCAGTACTTC
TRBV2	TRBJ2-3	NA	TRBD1	CASSEAPGGSGTDTQYF	TGTGCCAGCAGTGAAGCGCCAGGGGGTTCTGGCACAGATACGCAGTATTTT
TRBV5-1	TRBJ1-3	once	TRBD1	CASSSTGVGGNTIYF	TGCGCCAGCAGCTCGACAGGGGTGGGCGGAAACACCATATATTTT
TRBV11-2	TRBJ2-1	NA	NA	CASSKRARGYYNEQFF	TGTGCCAGCAGCAAAAGAGCCCGGGGGTACTACAATGAGCAGTTCTTC
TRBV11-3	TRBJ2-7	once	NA	CASSFSGLPSYEQYF	TGTGCCAGCAGCTTCTCTGGCCTCCCATCCTACGAGCAGTACTTC
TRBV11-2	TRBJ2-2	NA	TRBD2	CASSSLAGNTGELFF	TGTGCCAGCAGCTCCCTAGCGGGGAACACCGGGGAGCTGTTTTTT
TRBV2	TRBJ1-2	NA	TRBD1	CASSGLSRTGEGYTF	TGTGCCAGCAGTGGATTATCCAGGACAGGGGAAGGCTACACCTTC
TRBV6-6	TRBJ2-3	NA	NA	CAIRTTDTQYF	TGTGCCATCAGGACAACAGATACGCAGTATTTT
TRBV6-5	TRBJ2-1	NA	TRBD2	CASTPGLARNEQFF	TGTGCCAGCACCCCAGGACTAGCGAGGAATGAGCAGTTCTTC
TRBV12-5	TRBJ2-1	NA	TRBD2	CASGLVRPGLAGFSSYNEQFF	TGTGCTAGTGGTTTGGTCCGGCCGGGACTAGCGGGGTTTAGCTCCTACAATGAGCAGTTCTTC
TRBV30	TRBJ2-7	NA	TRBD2	CAWGGTIYEQYF	TGTGCCTGGGGCGGGACTATCTACGAGCAGTACTTC
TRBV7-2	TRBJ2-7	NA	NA	CASSGGGPRGEQYF	TGTGCCAGCAGCGGGGGAGGCCCCCGGGGCGAGCAGTACTTC
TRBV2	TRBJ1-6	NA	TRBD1	CASSKTDRGNSPLHF	TGTGCCAGCAGTAAGACGGACAGGGGGAATTCACCCCTCCACTTT
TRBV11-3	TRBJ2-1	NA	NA	CASSPGGPTDYYNEQFF	TGTGCCAGCAGCCCCGGGGGGCCGACTGACTACTACAATGAGCAGTTCTTC
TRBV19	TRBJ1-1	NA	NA	CASIRGIEAFF	TGTGCCAGTATCCGAGGTATAGAAGCTTTCTTT
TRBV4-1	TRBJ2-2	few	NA	CASSQESRWNTGELFF	TGCGCCAGCAGCCAAGAGTCTAGATGGAACACCGGGGAGCTGTTTTTT
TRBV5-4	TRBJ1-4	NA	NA	CASSSTMSAEKLFF	TGTGCCAGCAGCTCTACCATGAGCGCGGAAAAACTGTTTTTT
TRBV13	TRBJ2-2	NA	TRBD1	CASRDRGSRAGELFF	TGTGCCAGCAGGGACAGGGGCAGTAGGGCCGGGGAGCTGTTTTTT
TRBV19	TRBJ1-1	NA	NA	CASSPFRGADTEAFF	TGTGCCAGTAGCCCCTTTAGGGGCGCGGACACTGAAGCTTTCTTT
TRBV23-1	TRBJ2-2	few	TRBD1	CASTPRDRGYWTGELFF	TGCGCCAGCACTCCCCGGGACAGGGGGTACTGGACCGGGGAGCTGTTTTTT
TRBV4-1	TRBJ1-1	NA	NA	CASRVTVNTEAFF	TGCGCCAGCAGAGTAACAGTGAACACTGAAGCTTTCTTT
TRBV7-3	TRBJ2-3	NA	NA	CASSPGSTDTQYF	TGTGCCAGCAGCCCAGGTAGCACAGATACGCAGTATTTT
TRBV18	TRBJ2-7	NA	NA	CASSPPGPAAYEQYF	TGTGCCAGCTCACCACCGGGCCCCGCAGCCTACGAGCAGTACTTC
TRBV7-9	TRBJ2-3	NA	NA	CASSSTGTSTDTQYF	TGTGCCAGCAGCTCGACTGGGACTTCCACAGATACGCAGTATTTT
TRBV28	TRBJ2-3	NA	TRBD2	CASSRDLLAGRSDTQYF	TGTGCCAGCAGTCGAGACTTACTAGCGGGGAGATCAGATACGCAGTATTTT
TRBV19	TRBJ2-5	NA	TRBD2	CASSTLAGGRETQYF	TGTGCCAGTAGTACCCTAGCGGGGGGCCGAGAGACCCAGTACTTC
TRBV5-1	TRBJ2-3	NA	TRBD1	CASRRLPTGSGTDTQYF	TGCGCCAGCAGACGGCTCCCGACAGGGTCGGGCACAGATACGCAGTATTTT
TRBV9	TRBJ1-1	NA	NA	CASSVDGVNTEAFF	TGTGCCAGCAGCGTAGATGGAGTGAACACTGAAGCTTTCTTT
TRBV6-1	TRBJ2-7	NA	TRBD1	CASSERQGTEQYF	TGTGCCAGCAGTGAGAGACAGGGAACCGAGCAGTACTTC
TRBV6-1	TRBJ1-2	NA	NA	CASSEAWTTRGYTF	TGTGCCAGCAGTGAAGCGTGGACAACACGAGGCTACACCTTC
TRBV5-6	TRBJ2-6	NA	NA	CASSLLGPGANVLTF	TGTGCCAGCAGCTTGCTGGGGCCTGGGGCCAACGTCCTGACTTTC
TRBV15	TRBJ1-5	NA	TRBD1	CATSGGGGGQPQHF	TGTGCCACCTCAGGAGGGGGCGGTGGTCAGCCCCAGCATTTT
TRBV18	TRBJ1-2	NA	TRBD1	CASSPGTAAYGYTF	TGTGCCAGCTCACCGGGGACAGCCGCTTATGGCTACACCTTC
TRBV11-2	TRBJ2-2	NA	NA	CASSGTRQDTGELFF	TGTGCCAGCAGCGGAACCCGACAAGACACCGGGGAGCTGTTTTTT
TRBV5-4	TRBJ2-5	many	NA	CASSARDQETQYF	TGTGCCAGCAGCGCCAGGGACCAAGAGACCCAGTACTTC
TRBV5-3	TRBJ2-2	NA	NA	CARSLVPGRDGTGELFF	TGTGCCAGAAGCTTGGTCCCTGGCAGGGATGGCACCGGGGAGCTGTTTTTT
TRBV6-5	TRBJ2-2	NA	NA	CASSYSRRGDTGELFF	TGTGCCAGCAGTTACTCGAGGCGGGGAGACACCGGGGAGCTGTTTTTT
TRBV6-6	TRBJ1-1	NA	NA	CASSYPPRGRNTEAFF	TGTGCCAGCAGTTACCCTCCTCGGGGAAGGAACACTGAAGCTTTCTTT
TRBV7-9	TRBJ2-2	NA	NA	CAIQRGLTGELFF	TGTGCCATCCAGAGGGGACTGACCGGGGAGCTGTTTTTT
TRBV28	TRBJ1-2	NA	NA	CASTPRAIRLYGYTF	TGTGCCAGCACCCCTCGAGCGATTCGGCTCTATGGCTACACCTTC
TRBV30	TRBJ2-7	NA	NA	CARRDMMGWSLYEQYF	TGTGCCCGCCGGGACATGATGGGTTGGAGTCTCTACGAGCAGTACTTC
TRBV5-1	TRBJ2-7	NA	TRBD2	CASRPMAGGHSEQYF	TGCGCCAGCCGGCCGATGGCGGGGGGTCACTCCGAGCAGTACTTC
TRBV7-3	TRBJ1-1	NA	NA	CASSPTTGGTEAFF	TGTGCCAGCAGCCCGACGACGGGGGGGACTGAAGCTTTCTTT
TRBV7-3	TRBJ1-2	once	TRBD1	CASSLTPSDRSGYTF	TGTGCCAGCAGCTTAACGCCCTCGGACAGGTCGGGCTACACCTTC
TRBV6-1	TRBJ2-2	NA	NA	CASSPQYTGELFF	TGTGCCAGCAGCCCCCAATACACCGGGGAGCTGTTTTTT
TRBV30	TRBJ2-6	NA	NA	CAWDSASGANVLTF	TGTGCCTGGGACAGCGCAAGTGGGGCCAACGTCCTGACTTTC
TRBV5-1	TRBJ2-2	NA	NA	CASNRVGNTGELFF	TGCGCCAGCAACAGGGTGGGGAACACCGGGGAGCTGTTTTTT